The next 6 T cell receptor beta chains were all read from a single sample in a study of blood T cell repertoires in COVID-19 (TCRdb year 2020). Library construction relied on the immunoSEQ multiplex PCR assay. As stored in TCRdb, this immuneACCESS dataset retains in-frame rearrangements with V and J assigned. A fraction of the clones does not appear; measured against another copy, unresolved V genes explain less than half of the discrepancy, and the remainder lacks a known reason. The sample table shows 120,000 or so clones, and more than 75% are seen once. The ten largest clones represent over 1.5% of the sample. The source material was peripheral blood. These receptor sequences come from a human donor in a cohort sampled during active COVID-19.

The chain recombines TRBV5-5 with TRBJ1-2; TRBD1 matches at 8 bases. In germline, CDR1 is SGHKS, CDR2 YYEKEE (reference sequence). The trim removed 0 bases at V and 3 bases at J, leaving 4 bases unmatched. The CDR3 is 15 residues long. CDR3 sequence (DNA): TGTGCCAGCAGCTTGGCAGGGGGCGGTGACTATGGCTACACCTTC. Residues: CASSLAGGGDYGYTF.

This clone came up a few times. Other DNA sequences in this specimen translate into the identical CDR3. The CDR3 sequence: CASSLIPTGTYEQYF. The DNA of the CDR3 is TGTGCCAGCAGTTTAATTCCCACAGGGACCTACGAGCAGTACTTC. The V and J genes are TRBV28 and TRBJ2-7; D may be TRBD1 (6 bases). The V end was cut by 2 bases, the J end by 2 bases, with 13 bases between. CDR3 size: 15 residues. Germline V gives CDR1 MDHEN, CDR2 SYDVKM.

This clone was seen only once. The chain combines TRBV6-1 with TRBJ1-1, with D unclear. This CDR3 is built from 14 residues. V shed 0 bases and J shed 1 base, with 6 bases lying between them. Per the germline V gene, CDR1 is MNHNS and CDR2 is SASEGT. CDR3 amino acids: CASSEAGRNTEAFF. The CDR3 region has the DNA TGTGCCAGCAGTGAAGCAGGGAGGAACACTGAAGCTTTCTTT.

This sequence joins TRBV7-9 and TRBJ1-2, with 9 positions matching TRBD1. J was trimmed by 2 bases and V by 5 bases; bases with no gene match: 12. Germline V CDR1 and CDR2: SEHNR, FQNEAQ (reference sequence). The CDR3 is 17 amino acids. The CDR3: CASSPPPRTGGNYGYTF. The CDR3 region has the DNA TGTGCCAGCAGCCCTCCCCCACGAACAGGGGGCAACTATGGCTACACCTTC. Variable domain in full (rest from reference TRBV7-9 and TRBJ1-2): DTGVSQNPRHKITKRGQNVTFRCDPISEHNRLYWYRQTLGQGPEFLTYFQNEAQLEKSRLLSDRFSAERPKGSFSTLEIQRTEQGDSAMYLCASSPPPRTGGNYGYTFGSGTRLTVV.

The chain has TRBV7-2 and TRBJ2-3; D may be TRBD2 (5 bases). This CDR3 region has 14 residues. Between the trimmed V and J ends, which lost 1 base and 4 bases, there was a span of 9 bases. The V gene's germline CDR1 is SGHTA and CDR2 FQGNSA. The CDR3 DNA reads as TGTGCCAGCAGCTTAGAGTGGACTCCAGATACGCAGTATTTT. Its protein is CASSLEWTPDTQYF.

The V and J genes are TRBV7-9 and TRBJ2-7; 8 bases agree with TRBD2. Losses at the gene ends were 5 bases for V and 2 bases for J; bases not matched to a gene: 11. Germline loops: CDR1 SEHNR, CDR2 FQNEAQ (reference sequence). The CDR3 runs to 16 residues. In nucleotides, the CDR3 is TGTGCCAGCAGCACCACTTCACTAGCGGCCCCCTACGAGCAGTACTTC. It yields the protein CASSTTSLAAPYEQYF.